This TCR beta chain was sequenced in a study of shared clonotypes between healthy human individuals. Assay execution proceeded at the deep level. Each subset's genomic DNA was split evenly across several immunoSEQ plates. Only in-frame clones appear in the TCRdb table, and some are missing; sequencing was by immunoSEQ multiplex PCR. This repertoire shows 1.5 million to 2.5 million clones, just under 95% found once; its top ten account for under 1.5%. Points from the study as a whole: Estimated richness values were generally larger in naive subsets than in memory subsets.

CD45RO-negative CD8 cells positively selected for CCR7 made up the naive population, which excluded terminally differentiated effector memory CD45RA+ cells. Details on this clone: The target antigen is unknown.

This CDR3 is 12 amino acids long. Trimming shortened V by 8 bases and J by 5 bases, and 10 bases separated the two germline ends. Looked up from germline, CDR1 is LNHDA and CDR2 is SQIVND (reference sequence). The sequencing sample was made of naive CD8+ T cells sorted from blood. V is TRBV19 and J is TRBJ2-1; D is undetermined. This TCR came from a man between 18 and 29 years old in good health. The CDR3 sequence is CASLDENNEQFF. The CDR3 DNA sequence: TGTGCCAGTCTTGACGAAAACAATGAGCAGTTCTTC.